This is a list of T cell receptor beta chains from one sample in a study of cytomegalovirus exposure and HLA in healthy donors. Profiled with immunoSEQ multiplex PCR; TCRdb holds only in-frame clones, not every one. In the table there are 90,000 or so clones, roughly four fifths of which are singletons. Sequencing input: PBMCs. The origin of the receptors is a man aged 25-40 years in good health and CMV-seropositive. Each CDR3 is given with its conserved first and last residue. D genes are given only for firm matches. The listing skips clone size in some rows; elsewhere it reads once, few, many or a size class.

size	D	V	J	CDR3	DNA
NA	TRBD2	TRBV4-3	TRBJ2-3	CASSRSGSQDTQYF	TGCGCCAGCAGCCGTAGCGGGAGTCAAGATACGCAGTATTTT
once	TRBD2	TRBV5-4	TRBJ2-5	CASSPGLAGVETQYF	TGTGCCAGCAGCCCCGGACTAGCGGGAGTGGAGACCCAGTACTTC
NA	TRBD1	TRBV9	TRBJ2-7	CASSGRGPSYEQYF	TGTGCCAGCAGCGGCAGGGGGCCCTCCTACGAGCAGTACTTC
NA	NA	TRBV4-1	TRBJ2-7	CASSQVYLSSYEQYF	TGCGCCAGCAGCCAAGTTTACCTTAGCTCCTACGAGCAGTACTTC
NA	NA	TRBV6-5	TRBJ2-1	CATTSTYNEQFF	TGTGCCACTACGTCTACCTACAATGAGCAGTTCTTC
NA	TRBD1	TRBV10-3	TRBJ1-5	CAISRTGGSNQPQHF	TGTGCCATCAGCCGGACAGGGGGCAGCAATCAGCCCCAGCATTTT
NA	NA	TRBV7-9	TRBJ1-3	CASSLLVASSGNTIYF	TGTGCCAGCAGCTTACTAGTGGCTTCCTCTGGAAACACCATATATTTT
NA	NA	TRBV5-4	TRBJ2-3	CASSLVGRQVPDTQYF	TGTGCCAGCAGCTTGGTAGGGAGACAGGTCCCAGATACGCAGTATTTT
NA	TRBD2	TRBV28	TRBJ2-7	CASSFSPDQREGRWEQYF	TGTGCCAGCAGTTTCTCCCCAGATCAGCGGGAGGGCCGGTGGGAGCAGTACTTC
once	TRBD1	TRBV18	TRBJ1-6	CASSPPLGQNSPLHF	TGTGCCAGCTCACCACCCCTGGGACAGAATTCACCCCTCCACTTT
once	NA	TRBV6-5	TRBJ1-2	CASRKQGIGYGYTF	TGTGCCAGCAGAAAACAGGGTATTGGCTATGGCTACACCTTC
NA	TRBD1	TRBV30	TRBJ2-7	CAWSGVGYPGGYEQYF	TGTGCCTGGAGTGGAGTTGGGTACCCAGGGGGCTACGAGCAGTACTTC
NA	TRBD2	TRBV6-6	TRBJ2-3	CASSHLAGGPGDTQYF	TGTGCCAGCAGCCACCTAGCGGGAGGGCCCGGAGATACGCAGTATTTT
NA	NA	TRBV27	TRBJ2-1	CASRNIKGVNNEQFF	TGTGCCAGCAGGAACATTAAGGGGGTTAACAATGAGCAGTTCTTC
NA	TRBD2	TRBV2	TRBJ2-1	CASSVSGGGREGLAGEREQFF	TGTGCCAGCAGTGTCTCGGGGGGAGGACGCGAGGGACTAGCGGGAGAACGGGAGCAGTTCTTC
NA	TRBD2	TRBV10-1	TRBJ2-3	CASSEAGLDTQYF	TGCGCCAGCAGTGAAGCGGGACTAGATACGCAGTATTTT
NA	TRBD1	TRBV29-1	TRBJ2-3	CSVSGTGAQYF	TGCAGCGTCTCCGGGACAGGGGCGCAGTATTTT
few	NA	TRBV27	TRBJ2-7	CASSLQGPYEQYF	TGTGCCAGCAGTTTACAGGGGCCCTACGAGCAGTACTTC
few	TRBD1	TRBV6-5	TRBJ1-6	CASSTTGNSPLHF	TGTGCCAGCAGTACGACAGGGAATTCACCCCTCCACTTT
few	NA	TRBV6-5	TRBJ2-7	CASSNGQRYEQYF	TGTGCCAGCAGCAACGGACAACGATACGAGCAGTACTTC
NA	NA	TRBV27	TRBJ2-7	CASSLSSRENEQYF	TGTGCCAGCAGTTTATCATCACGGGAAAACGAGCAGTACTTC
NA	TRBD1	TRBV14	TRBJ1-2	CANSHRGQNYGYTF	TGTGCCAACAGCCACCGGGGACAGAACTATGGCTACACCTTC
NA	NA	TRBV5-4	TRBJ2-7	CASSPPDLTYEQYF	TGTGCCAGCAGCCCGCCGGACTTAACCTACGAGCAGTACTTC
NA	NA	TRBV27	TRBJ2-7	CASSLEGGTYYEQYF	TGTGCCAGCAGTTTAGAAGGTGGGACTTACTACGAGCAGTACTTC
NA	TRBD1	TRBV7-2	TRBJ2-7	CASSSGQNFYEQYF	TGTGCCAGCAGCTCGGGACAGAACTTCTACGAGCAGTACTTC
once	NA	TRBV18	TRBJ2-3	CASSRSTSTDTQYF	TGTGCCAGCTCACGTTCGACTAGCACAGATACGCAGTATTTT
NA	NA	TRBV6-6	TRBJ2-1	CASSYPQGWNNEQFF	TGTGCCAGCAGTTATCCCCAGGGATGGAACAATGAGCAGTTCTTC
NA	TRBD1	TRBV14	TRBJ2-5	CASSHFTGAQYF	TGTGCCAGCAGCCACTTCACAGGGGCCCAGTACTTC
NA	NA	TRBV9	TRBJ2-2	CASSSLGGRTGELFF	TGTGCCAGCAGCAGTTTGGGGGGAAGGACCGGGGAGCTGTTTTTT
NA	NA	TRBV7-9	TRBJ2-1	CASSLGSSYNEQFF	TGTGCCAGCAGCTTAGGGAGCTCCTACAATGAGCAGTTCTTC
NA	TRBD2	TRBV7-9	TRBJ2-2	CASSSPGTSGIGELFF	TGTGCCAGCAGCTCGCCCGGGACTAGCGGGATCGGGGAGCTGTTTTTT
NA	NA	TRBV28	TRBJ2-7	CASSDRYYEQYF	TGTGCCAGCAGCGACAGGTACTACGAGCAGTACTTC
NA	NA	TRBV27	TRBJ2-2	CASSLKGGVGELFF	TGTGCCAGCAGTTTAAAGGGGGGGGTCGGGGAGCTGTTTTTT
NA	NA	TRBV5-8	TRBJ1-2	CASSPRLFYGYTF	TGTGCCAGCAGCCCTAGATTGTTCTATGGCTACACCTTC
NA	TRBD1	TRBV18	TRBJ1-3	CASSLPTGSNTIYF	TGTGCCAGCTCACTACCGACAGGGAGCAACACCATATATTTT
NA	NA	TRBV11-3	TRBJ2-5	CASSPGSRETQYF	TGTGCCAGCAGCCCCGGGTCTAGGGAGACCCAGTACTTC